Listed here are 6 T cell receptor beta chains from one sample, sequenced in a study of T cells in Graves' hyperthyroidism and ophthalmopathy. RNA transcripts yielded amplified TCR beta CDR3 regions. First-round RT-PCR with HTBI primers amplified the TCR CDR3 region. TCRdb processed the multiplex PCR reads anew with MiXCR; each CDR3 protein has one entry. In the table there are roughly 300,000 distinct CDR3 sequences, roughly 14% of which are singletons. The sample was blood. The source is a woman in her thirties with Graves' hyperthyroidism.

This clonotype has only a few counts. This chain joins TRBV7-9 and TRBJ1-2; a possible D gene is TRBD1 (6 bases). The V and J ends lost 7 bases and 4 bases respectively, with 25 bases between them. Per germline, CDR1 SEHNR and CDR2 FQNEAQ (reference sequence). The CDR3 covers 17 residues. CDR3 loop: CASTITGTGAIIYGYTF. The CDR3 DNA reads TGTGCCAGCACCATCACCGGGACGGGGGCTATAATCTATGGCTACACCTTC.

V and J are TRBV7-9 and TRBJ2-7; 7 bases align to TRBD1. Germline trimming cut 4 bases from V and 7 bases from J; bases unmatched to any gene: 4. Looked up from germline, CDR1 is SEHNR and CDR2 is FQNEAQ (reference sequence). This CDR3 spans 12 amino acids. CDR3 in amino acids: CASSSTRGEQYF. Here the CDR3 DNA reads TGTGCCAGCAGCTCAACCAGGGGGGAGCAGTACTTC.

This clonotype showed up many times. V and J are TRBV6-2 or TRBV6-3 and TRBJ2-3; D possibly corresponds to TRBD2 (5 bases). Germline V gene data show CDR1 as MNHEY and CDR2 as SVGEGT. The CDR3 has 17 amino acids. Trimming took 6 bases from V and 1 from J, leaving 20 bases between them. The CDR3 reads CASRPGETTLRTDTQYF. The CDR3 nucleotides are TGTGCCAGCAGACCCGGGGAGACTACCCTTCGCACAGATACGCAGTATTTT.

The chain has TRBV30 and TRBJ1-2; D is ambiguous. This CDR3 comprises 12 residues. Looked up from germline, CDR1 is GTSNPN and CDR2 is SVGIG (reference sequence). V was cut by 5 bases and J by 4 bases, with 11 bases left in between. This CDR3 is CAWGGSVYGYTF. For the CDR3, the DNA is TGTGCCTGGGGTGGAAGTGTCTATGGCTACACCTTC.

This clonotype came up many times. The rearrangement links TRBV6-6 to TRBJ2-5; 7 bases fit TRBD2. V shed 0 bases, J shed 4 bases, and the junction held 11 bases outside the gene matches. There are 17 residues in the CDR3. Germline V gene lookup returns CDR1 MNHNY and CDR2 SVGAGI (reference sequence). The chain's CDR3 is CASSYSESGLKRETQYF. In DNA, the CDR3 is TGTGCCAGCAGTTACTCGGAATCGGGACTAAAACGAGAGACCCAGTACTTC.

This clonotype was counted only a few times. J is TRBJ1-4 and V is TRBV6-1; no clear D. V was clipped by 10 bases and J by 0 bases, with 15 bases between them. CDR1 and CDR2 from the germline V gene are MNHNS and SASEGT. The CDR3 is 15 residues long. The CDR3 region has the DNA TGTGCCACACGAGCTGAGCCCGCAACTAATGAAAAACTGTTTTTT. Translated: CATRAEPATNEKLFF.